One sample yielded the 19 T cell receptor beta chains listed below, sequenced in a study of blood T cell repertoires in COVID-19. Generated by immunoSEQ multiplex PCR, the TCRdb table keeps only in-frame clones and is missing some. Of 140,000 to 150,000 clones detected, roughly 80% appear once; the ten largest clones hold roughly 17%. The specimen was peripheral blood. Receptor source: a man aged 45 to 65 with acute or convalescent COVID-19.

The rearrangement joins TRBV5-4 to TRBJ1-2; D is possibly TRBD1 (5 bases). Trimming stripped 0 bases from V and 7 bases from J, with 10 bases between. This CDR3 is 13 amino acids long. In germline, CDR1 is SGHNT, CDR2 YYREEE (reference sequence). CDR3 bases: TGTGCCAGCAGCTTGGGCAGGGTCTCTGGCTACACCTTC. Protein: CASSLGRVSGYTF. Full variable domain (rest looked up from reference TRBV5-4 and TRBJ1-2): ETGVTQSPTHLIKTRGQQVTLRCSSQSGHNTVSWYQQALGQGPQFIFQYYREEENGRGNFPPRFSGLQFPNYSSELNVNALELDDSALYLCASSLGRVSGYTFGSGTRLTVV.

This chain joins TRBV5-5 and TRBJ1-1, with a possible D match to TRBD1 (6 bases). The CDR3 has 14 residues. Germline V lookup: CDR1 SGHKS, CDR2 YYEKEE (reference sequence). Trimming took 4 bases from V and 7 from J, leaving 17 bases between them. CDR3 DNA sequence: TGTGCCAGCAGCCGTCCCGGGACATTACTTGAAGCTTTCTTT. Protein: CASSRPGTLLEAFF.

The chain is built from TRBV19 and TRBJ1-2; 7 nucleotides line up with TRBD1. Germline loops: CDR1 LNHDA, CDR2 SQIVND (reference sequence). The trim removed 5 bases at V and 0 bases at J, leaving 6 bases unmatched. This CDR3 comprises 15 residues. The CDR3, as DNA: TGTGCCAGTAGTCCACAGGGGAGGACTAACTATGGCTACACCTTC. Its translation: CASSPQGRTNYGYTF. Using reference TRBV19 and TRBJ1-2 for the parts outside the CDR3, the full variable domain is DGGITQSPKYLFRKEGQNVTLSCEQNLNHDAMYWYRQDPGQGLRLIYYSQIVNDFQKGDIAEGYSVSREKKESFPLTVTSAQKNPTAFYLCASSPQGRTNYGYTFGSGTRLTVV.

This rearrangement joins TRBV18 to TRBJ2-2; the match to TRBD1 covers 7 bases. Germline CDR1 KGHSH, CDR2 LQKENI. CDR3 length: 15 residues. J gave up 1 base and V 4 bases, and 3 bases lay outside the gene matches. The CDR3 here is CASSLGQENTGELFF. The CDR3 region has the DNA TGTGCCAGCTCACTAGGACAGGAGAACACCGGGGAGCTGTTTTTT.

In its sample, this clone was seen once. The chain joins TRBV29-1 to TRBJ1-1; no clear D. V lost 2 bases and J 1 base, leaving 23 bases between the germline ends. This CDR3 has 18 amino acids. Germline values: CDR1 SQVTM, CDR2 ANQGSEA. The CDR3 region has the DNA TGCAGCGTTGAACCGGAATGGGAGGGCCGCCCGACGAACACTGAAGCTTTCTTT. Translated: CSVEPEWEGRPTNTEAFF. Drawing the rest from reference TRBV29-1 and TRBJ1-1, the complete variable domain is SAVISQKPSRDICQRGTSLTIQCQVDSQVTMMFWYRQQPGQSLTLIATANQGSEATYESGFVIDKFPISRPNLTFSTLTVSNMSPEDSSIYLCSVEPEWEGRPTNTEAFFGQGTRLTVV.

The rearrangement uses TRBV10-3 and TRBJ1-5, with D possibly being TRBD1 (5 bases). Between the trimmed V and J ends, which lost 4 bases and 8 bases, there was a span of 12 bases. The CDR3 is 13 amino acids. Germline V gives CDR1 ENHRY, CDR2 SYGVKD. The DNA of the CDR3 is TGTGCCATCAGTGCCTCAGAAGGGGAGCCCCAGCATTTT. It is translated as CAISASEGEPQHF.

V is TRBV7-9 and J is TRBJ2-1, with TRBD2 identical over 8 bases. CDR3 length equals 16 residues. The ends lost 3 bases at V and 5 bases at J; junction bases unmatched: 9. The germline CDR1 and CDR2 sequences are SEHNR and FQNEAQ (reference sequence). In DNA, the CDR3 is TGTGCCAGCAGCTTCCCTCCGCGGGGGGCAGACAATGAGCAGTTCTTC. This codes for CASSFPPRGADNEQFF. Drawing the rest from reference TRBV7-9 and TRBJ2-1, the complete variable domain is DTGVSQNPRHKITKRGQNVTFRCDPISEHNRLYWYRQTLGQGPEFLTYFQNEAQLEKSRLLSDRFSAERPKGSFSTLEIQRTEQGDSAMYLCASSFPPRGADNEQFFGPGTRLTVL.

This clone was counted ten times or more. The identical CDR3 is also encoded by other nucleotide sequences in the sample. J is TRBJ1-5 and V is TRBV30; tentatively, D is TRBD1 (6 bases). The CDR3 spans 12 residues. The germline V gene has CDR1 GTSNPN and CDR2 SVGIG (reference sequence). The ends were cut back, 4 bases at V and 3 bases at J, with 7 bases in the middle. The CDR3 DNA reads as TGTGCCTGGAACAGGGACAATCAGCCCCAGCATTTT. It encodes CAWNRDNQPQHF.

V and J are TRBV11-2 and TRBJ1-6, with D uncertain. Per germline, CDR1 SGHAT and CDR2 FQNNGV. The CDR3 runs 13 residues. Deletions cut 4 bases from V and 8 bases from J, with 9 bases between. This CDR3 reads CASSSAGDSPLHF. The CDR3 DNA sequence: TGTGCCAGCAGCTCAGCGGGTGATTCACCCCTCCACTTT.

On this clone itself: Other DNA variants within this sample encode the same CDR3. The chain has TRBV5-1 and TRBJ1-3; D may be TRBD1 (5 bases). Trimming pared 0 bases from V and 4 bases from J, leaving 5 bases between. Germline CDR1 is SGHRS and CDR2 is YFSETQ. CDR3 length: 13 residues. CDR3 bases: TGCGCCAGCAGCTTGGGACAGGGAAACACCATATATTTT. As protein: CASSLGQGNTIYF. The full variable domain, with the rest looked up from reference TRBV5-1 and TRBJ1-3, is KAGVTQTPRYLIKTRGQQVTLSCSPISGHRSVSWYQQTPGQGLQFLFEYFSETQRNKGNFPGRFSGRQFSNSRSEMNVSTLELGDSALYLCASSLGQGNTIYFGEGSWLTVV.

This clone was seen a single time. The J gene is TRBJ1-1, the V gene TRBV6-5; D unresolved. The CDR3 is made up of 12 amino acids. The V gene's germline CDR1 is MNHEY and CDR2 SVGAGI. The V end lost 4 bases, the J end lost 11 bases, and 14 bases lay between the germline ends. In DNA form, the CDR3 reads TGTGCCAGCAGTTCATTGGATCGTAGCGCTTTCTTT. Its protein product is CASSSLDRSAFF.

In nucleotides, the CDR3 is TGCAGCACCCGGGCTGGGACTAATGGCTACACCTTC. This translates into CSTRAGTNGYTF. V and J are TRBV29-1 and TRBJ1-2, with D perhaps matching TRBD1 (5 bases). CDR3 length: 12 amino acids. The V gene lost 8 bases and the J gene lost 6 bases, with 16 bases spanning the gap. Per germline, CDR1 SQVTM and CDR2 ANQGSEA.

V usage is TRBV7-9 and J usage is TRBJ2-3, with 9 bases matching TRBD2. The CDR3 length is 15 residues. The V segment lost 5 bases and the J segment 7 bases; nucleotides outside the gene matches: 10. Looked up from germline, CDR1 is SEHNR and CDR2 is FQNEAQ (reference sequence). Here the CDR3 DNA reads TGTGCCAGCAGCCCTAAGGCTAGCGGGGAATATACGCAGTATTTT. It specifies CASSPKASGEYTQYF.

V gene TRBV6-5 combines with J gene TRBJ1-2, with 8 bases matching TRBD1. The ends lost 6 bases at V and 8 bases at J; junction bases unmatched: 11. The CDR3 consists of 14 residues. Germline CDR1 MNHEY, CDR2 SVGAGI. Here the CDR3 reads CASRGLTGEHGYTF. For the CDR3, the DNA is TGTGCCAGCAGGGGACTGACAGGGGAGCACGGCTACACCTTC.

The chain has TRBV5-7 and TRBJ1-2; D is ambiguous. TRBV5-7 has ORF status, its function being uncertain. The CDR3 loop spans 12 amino acids. V was pared by 5 bases and J by 7 bases, with 12 bases between. CDR3 DNA sequence: TGTGCCAGCAGGGGCAGGTACTGTGGCTACACCTTC. Protein sequence: CASRGRYCGYTF.

The chain uses TRBV19 and TRBJ1-2, with 9 bases fitting TRBD1. This CDR3 is built from 16 residues. Germline assignment: CDR1 LNHDA and CDR2 SQIVND (reference sequence). The ends lost 6 bases at V and 2 bases at J; junction bases unmatched: 10. The CDR3: CASSPQRTGENYGYTF. CDR3 DNA sequence: TGTGCCAGTAGCCCTCAACGGACAGGGGAGAACTATGGCTACACCTTC.

This clone was counted a single time. This sequence joins TRBV25-1 and TRBJ2-1; 11 positions match TRBD2. Germline CDR1 MGHDK, CDR2 SYGVNS. The CDR3 extends over 18 amino acids. Trimming at V came to 4 bases and at J to 2 bases, leaving 10 bases not matched to a gene. The CDR3 DNA sequence: TGTGCCAGCAGTGGGACGCGACTAGCGGGGTTTCCCTACAATGAGCAGTTCTTC. It specifies CASSGTRLAGFPYNEQFF.

The genes are TRBV24-1 and TRBJ2-3; 7 nucleotides line up with TRBD2. The CDR3 runs 14 residues. Germline lookup yields CDR1 KGHDR and CDR2 SFDVKD. With 7 bases clipped from V and 8 bases from J, the junction kept 11 bases outside the gene matches. CDR3 DNA: TGTGCCACCAGCCCCGCGGGAGAGGCTCGTACGCAGTATTTT. Translated: CATSPAGEARTQYF.

This sequence joins TRBV3-1 (or the pseudogene TRBV3-2) and TRBJ2-3, with D perhaps matching TRBD1 (6 bases). In germline, CDR1 is LGHDT, CDR2 YNNKEL (reference sequence). V dropped 5 bases and J dropped 8 bases, with 11 bases sitting between them. The CDR3 loop spans 12 amino acids. CDR3 in amino acids: CASSTGLGTQYF. The CDR3 nucleotides read TGTGCCAGCAGCACAGGGCTGGGTACGCAGTATTTT.